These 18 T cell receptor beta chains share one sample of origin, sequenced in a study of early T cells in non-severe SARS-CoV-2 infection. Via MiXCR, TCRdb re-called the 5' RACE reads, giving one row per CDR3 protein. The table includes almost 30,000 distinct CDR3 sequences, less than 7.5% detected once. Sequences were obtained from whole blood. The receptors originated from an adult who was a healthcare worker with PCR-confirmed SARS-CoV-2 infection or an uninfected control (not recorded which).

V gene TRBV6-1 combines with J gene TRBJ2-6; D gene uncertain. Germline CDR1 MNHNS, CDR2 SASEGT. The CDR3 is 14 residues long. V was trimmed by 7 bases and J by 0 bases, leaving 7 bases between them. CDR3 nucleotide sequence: TGTGCCAGCACGTCCCGCTCTGGGGCCAACGTCCTGACTTTC. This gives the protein CASTSRSGANVLTF.

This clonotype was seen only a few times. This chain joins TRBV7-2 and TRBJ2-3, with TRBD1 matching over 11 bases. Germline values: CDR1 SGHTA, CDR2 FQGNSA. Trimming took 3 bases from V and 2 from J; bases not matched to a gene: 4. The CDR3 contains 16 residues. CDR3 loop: CASSFGTGGSTDTQYF. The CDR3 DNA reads TGTGCCAGCAGCTTCGGGACAGGGGGGTCCACAGATACGCAGTATTTT.

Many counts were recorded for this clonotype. The CDR3: CASSAGGTGNTGELFF. The CDR3 DNA sequence: TGTGCCAGCAGCGCGGGGGGGACAGGAAACACCGGGGAGCTGTTTTTT. The J gene is TRBJ2-2, the V gene TRBV9; D could derive from TRBD1 or TRBD2 (8 bases each). The V gene lost 3 bases and the J gene lost 2 bases, with 14 bases spanning the gap. The CDR3 has 16 amino acids. Germline CDR1 and CDR2: SGDLS and YYNGEE.

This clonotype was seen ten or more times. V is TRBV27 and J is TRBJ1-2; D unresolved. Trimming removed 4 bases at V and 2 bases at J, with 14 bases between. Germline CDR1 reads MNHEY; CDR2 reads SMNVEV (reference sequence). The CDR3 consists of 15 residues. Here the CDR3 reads CASSSPGAGNYGYTF. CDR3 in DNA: TGTGCCAGCAGTTCCCCGGGAGCCGGCAACTATGGCTACACCTTC.

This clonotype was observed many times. CDR3 nucleotides: TGTGCCAGCAGCCAAGAGGGGGTATCACCCCTCCACTTT. Its translation: CASSQEGVSPLHF. V and J are TRBV3-1 and TRBJ1-6; a possible D gene is TRBD1 (5 bases). Germline V gene data show CDR1 as LGHDT and CDR2 as YNNKEL (reference sequence). V shed 0 bases and J shed 10 bases, with 7 bases lying between them. The CDR3 covers 13 residues.

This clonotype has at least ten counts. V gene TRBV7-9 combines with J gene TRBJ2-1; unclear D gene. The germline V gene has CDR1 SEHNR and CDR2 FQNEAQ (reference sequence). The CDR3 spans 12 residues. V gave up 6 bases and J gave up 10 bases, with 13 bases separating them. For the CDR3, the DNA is TGTGCCAGCAGTCGCGACTTTAGCGAGCAGTTCTTC. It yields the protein CASSRDFSEQFF. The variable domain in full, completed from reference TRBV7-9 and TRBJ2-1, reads DTGVSQNPRHKITKRGQNVTFRCDPISEHNRLYWYRQTLGQGPEFLTYFQNEAQLEKSRLLSDRFSAERPKGSFSTLEIQRTEQGDSAMYLCASSRDFSEQFFGPGTRLTVL.

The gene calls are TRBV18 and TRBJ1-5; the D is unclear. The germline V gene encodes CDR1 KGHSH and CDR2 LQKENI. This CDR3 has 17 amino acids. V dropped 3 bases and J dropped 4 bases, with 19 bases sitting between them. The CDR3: CASSPSGPFPPNQPQHF. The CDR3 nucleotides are TGTGCCAGCTCACCTTCGGGCCCTTTTCCCCCTAATCAGCCCCAGCATTTT.

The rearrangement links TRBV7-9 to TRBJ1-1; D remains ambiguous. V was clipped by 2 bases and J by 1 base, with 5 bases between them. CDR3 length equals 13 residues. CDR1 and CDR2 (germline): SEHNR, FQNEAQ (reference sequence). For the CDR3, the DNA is TGTGCCAGCAGCTTACAAGCGAACACTGAAGCTTTCTTT. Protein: CASSLQANTEAFF. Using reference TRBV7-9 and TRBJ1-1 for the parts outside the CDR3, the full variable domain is DTGVSQNPRHKITKRGQNVTFRCDPISEHNRLYWYRQTLGQGPEFLTYFQNEAQLEKSRLLSDRFSAERPKGSFSTLEIQRTEQGDSAMYLCASSLQANTEAFFGQGTRLTVV.

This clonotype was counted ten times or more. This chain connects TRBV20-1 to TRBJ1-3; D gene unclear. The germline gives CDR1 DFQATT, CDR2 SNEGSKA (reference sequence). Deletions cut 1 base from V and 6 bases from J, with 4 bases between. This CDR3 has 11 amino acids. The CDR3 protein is CSARVENTIYF. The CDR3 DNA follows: TGCAGTGCTAGAGTCGAAAACACCATATATTTT.

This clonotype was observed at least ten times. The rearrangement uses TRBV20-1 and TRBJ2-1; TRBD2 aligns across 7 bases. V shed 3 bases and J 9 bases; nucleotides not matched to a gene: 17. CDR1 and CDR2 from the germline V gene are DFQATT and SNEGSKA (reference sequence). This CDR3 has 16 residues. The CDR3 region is CSASPSVRRGSGEQFF. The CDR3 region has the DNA TGCAGTGCTAGCCCCAGCGTGCGGCGGGGGAGCGGTGAGCAGTTCTTC.

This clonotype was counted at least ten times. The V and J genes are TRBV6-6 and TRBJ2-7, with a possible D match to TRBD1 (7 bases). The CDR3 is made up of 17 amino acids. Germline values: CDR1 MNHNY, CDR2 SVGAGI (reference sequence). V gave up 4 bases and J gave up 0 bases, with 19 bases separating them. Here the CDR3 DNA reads TGTGCCAGCAGTTTCGAGCCCGTCAGGGGGGTCTCCTACGAGCAGTACTTC. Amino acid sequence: CASSFEPVRGVSYEQYF.

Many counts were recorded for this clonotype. The CDR3 loop is CSAREAALYYNEQFF. CDR3 coding DNA: TGCAGTGCTAGGGAAGCGGCCTTATACTACAATGAGCAGTTCTTC. This chain joins TRBV20-1 and TRBJ2-1; tentative D call: TRBD2 (5 bases). Germline CDR1 DFQATT, CDR2 SNEGSKA (reference sequence). V was pared by 3 bases and J by 3 bases, with 15 bases between. The CDR3 covers 15 residues.

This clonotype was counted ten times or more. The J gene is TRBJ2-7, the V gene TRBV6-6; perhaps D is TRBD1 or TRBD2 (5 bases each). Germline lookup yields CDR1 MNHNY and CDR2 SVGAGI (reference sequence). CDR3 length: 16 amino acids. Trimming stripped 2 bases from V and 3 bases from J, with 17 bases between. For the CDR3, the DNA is TGTGCCAGCAGTTACGGGACCTCAAGTCAGCGCTACGAGCAGTACTTC. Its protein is CASSYGTSSQRYEQYF.

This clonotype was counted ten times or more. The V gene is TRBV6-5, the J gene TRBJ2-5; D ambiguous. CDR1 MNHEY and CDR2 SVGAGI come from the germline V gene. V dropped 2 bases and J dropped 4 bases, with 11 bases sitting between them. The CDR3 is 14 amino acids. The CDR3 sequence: CASSYRQSRETQYF. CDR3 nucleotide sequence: TGTGCCAGCAGTTACAGGCAGTCAAGAGAGACCCAGTACTTC.

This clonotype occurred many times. DNA of the CDR3: TGCAGTGCTAGGCCCGTGTACGAGCAGTACTTC. It encodes CSARPVYEQYF. This chain links TRBV20-1 with TRBJ2-7; no firm D call. In germline, CDR1 is DFQATT, CDR2 SNEGSKA (reference sequence). Trimming took off 3 bases at V and 4 bases at J, with 7 bases between the two ends. This CDR3 is built from 11 residues.

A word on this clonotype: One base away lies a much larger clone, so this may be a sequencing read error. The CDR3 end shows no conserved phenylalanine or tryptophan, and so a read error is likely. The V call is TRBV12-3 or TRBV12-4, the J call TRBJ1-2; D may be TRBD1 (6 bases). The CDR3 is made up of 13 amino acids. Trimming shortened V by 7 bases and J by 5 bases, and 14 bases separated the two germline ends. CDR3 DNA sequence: TGTGCCAGCACCGTACAGGGTGAATATGGCTACACCCTC. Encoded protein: CASTVQGEYGYTL.

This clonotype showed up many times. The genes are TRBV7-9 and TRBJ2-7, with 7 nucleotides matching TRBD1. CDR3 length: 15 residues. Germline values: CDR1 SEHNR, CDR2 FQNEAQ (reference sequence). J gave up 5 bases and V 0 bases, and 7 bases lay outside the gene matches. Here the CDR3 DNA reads TGTGCCAGCAGCTTAGCCCTCACAGGGGTACACGAGCAGTACTTC. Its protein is CASSLALTGVHEQYF.

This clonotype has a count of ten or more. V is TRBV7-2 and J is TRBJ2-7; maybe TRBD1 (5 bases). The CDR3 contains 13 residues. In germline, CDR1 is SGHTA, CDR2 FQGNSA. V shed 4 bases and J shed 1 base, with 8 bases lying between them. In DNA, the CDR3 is TGTGCCAGCAGCTCAAGGGGATCCTACGAGCAGTACTTC. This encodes CASSSRGSYEQYF.